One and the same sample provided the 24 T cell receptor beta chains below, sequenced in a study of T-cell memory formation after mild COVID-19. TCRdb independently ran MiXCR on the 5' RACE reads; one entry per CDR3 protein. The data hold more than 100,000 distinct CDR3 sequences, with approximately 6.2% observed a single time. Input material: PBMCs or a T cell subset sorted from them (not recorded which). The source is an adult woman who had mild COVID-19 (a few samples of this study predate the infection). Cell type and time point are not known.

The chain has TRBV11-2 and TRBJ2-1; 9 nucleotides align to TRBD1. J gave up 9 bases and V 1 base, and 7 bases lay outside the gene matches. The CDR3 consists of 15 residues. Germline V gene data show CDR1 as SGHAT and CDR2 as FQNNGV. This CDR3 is CASSLGGTGSGEQFF. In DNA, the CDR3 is TGTGCCAGCAGCTTAGGTGGGACAGGGAGTGGTGAGCAGTTCTTC.

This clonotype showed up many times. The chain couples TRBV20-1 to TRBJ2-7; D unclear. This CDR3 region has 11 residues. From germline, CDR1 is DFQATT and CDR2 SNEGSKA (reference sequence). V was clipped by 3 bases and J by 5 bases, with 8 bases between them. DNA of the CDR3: TGCAGTGCTAGTTCGGGCCACGAGCAGTACTTC. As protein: CSASSGHEQYF.

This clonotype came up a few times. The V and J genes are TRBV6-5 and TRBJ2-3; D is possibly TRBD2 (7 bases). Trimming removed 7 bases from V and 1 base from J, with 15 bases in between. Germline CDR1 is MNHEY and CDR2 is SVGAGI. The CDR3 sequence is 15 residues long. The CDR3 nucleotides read TGTGCCAGCAAAAAGGGGGAGGGAGGCACAGATACGCAGTATTTT. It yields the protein CASKKGEGGTDTQYF.

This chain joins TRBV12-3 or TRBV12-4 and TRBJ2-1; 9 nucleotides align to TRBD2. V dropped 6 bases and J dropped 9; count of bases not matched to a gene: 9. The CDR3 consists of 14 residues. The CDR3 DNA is TGTGCCAGCAGACGTAGCGGGCGGGAGGGTGAGCAGTTCTTC. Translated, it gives CASRRSGREGEQFF.

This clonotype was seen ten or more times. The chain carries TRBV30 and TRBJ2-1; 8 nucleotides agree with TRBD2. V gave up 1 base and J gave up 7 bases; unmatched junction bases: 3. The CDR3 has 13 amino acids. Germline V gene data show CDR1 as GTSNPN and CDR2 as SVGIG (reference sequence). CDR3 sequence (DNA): TGTGCCTGGAGTGGCCTAGCGGGTAATGAGCAGTTCTTC. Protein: CAWSGLAGNEQFF.

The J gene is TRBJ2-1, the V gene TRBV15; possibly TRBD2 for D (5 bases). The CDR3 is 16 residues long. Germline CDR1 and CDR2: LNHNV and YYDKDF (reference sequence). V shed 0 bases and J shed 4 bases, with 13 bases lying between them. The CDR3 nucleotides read TGTGCCACCAGCAGAGATCCACTAGTAACTTACAATGAGCAGTTCTTC. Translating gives CATSRDPLVTYNEQFF.

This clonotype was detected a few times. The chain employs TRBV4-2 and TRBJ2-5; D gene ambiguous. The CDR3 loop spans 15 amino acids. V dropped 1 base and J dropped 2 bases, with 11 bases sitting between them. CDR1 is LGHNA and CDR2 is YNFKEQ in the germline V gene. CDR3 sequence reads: CASSQVSASQETQYF. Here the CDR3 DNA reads TGTGCCAGCAGCCAAGTCTCGGCTTCTCAAGAGACCCAGTACTTC.

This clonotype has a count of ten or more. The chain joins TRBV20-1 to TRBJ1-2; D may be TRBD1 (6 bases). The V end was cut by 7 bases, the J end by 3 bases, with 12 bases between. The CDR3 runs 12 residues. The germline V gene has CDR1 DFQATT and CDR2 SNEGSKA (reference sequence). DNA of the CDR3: TGCAGTGTAACGGAGGGGGACTATGGCTACACCTTC. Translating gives CSVTEGDYGYTF.

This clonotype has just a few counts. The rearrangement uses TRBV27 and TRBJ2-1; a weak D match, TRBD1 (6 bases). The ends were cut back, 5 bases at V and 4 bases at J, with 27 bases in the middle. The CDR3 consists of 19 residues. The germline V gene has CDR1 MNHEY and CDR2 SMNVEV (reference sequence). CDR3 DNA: TGTGCCAGCAGTGTCGACGGTGGCAGGGTATGGGGGCCTTACAATGAGCAGTTCTTC. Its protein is CASSVDGGRVWGPYNEQFF.

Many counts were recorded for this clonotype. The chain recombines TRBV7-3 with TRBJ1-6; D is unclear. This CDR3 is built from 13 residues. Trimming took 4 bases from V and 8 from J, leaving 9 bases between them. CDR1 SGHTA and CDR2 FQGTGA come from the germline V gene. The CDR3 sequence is CASSSARDSPLHF. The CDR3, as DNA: TGTGCCAGCAGCTCCGCTAGAGATTCACCCCTCCACTTT.

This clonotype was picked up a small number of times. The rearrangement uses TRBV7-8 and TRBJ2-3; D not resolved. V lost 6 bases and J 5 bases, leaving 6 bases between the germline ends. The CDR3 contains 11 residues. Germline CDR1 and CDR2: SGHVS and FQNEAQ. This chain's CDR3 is CASRERDTQYF. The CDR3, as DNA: TGTGCCAGCAGAGAGAGAGATACGCAGTATTTT.

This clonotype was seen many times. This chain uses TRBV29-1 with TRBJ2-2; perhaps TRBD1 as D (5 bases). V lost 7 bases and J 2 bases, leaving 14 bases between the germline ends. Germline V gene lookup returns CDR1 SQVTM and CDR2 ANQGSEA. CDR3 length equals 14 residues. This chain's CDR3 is CSALGQRNTGELFF. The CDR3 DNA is TGCAGCGCCTTGGGGCAGCGCAACACCGGGGAGCTGTTTTTT.

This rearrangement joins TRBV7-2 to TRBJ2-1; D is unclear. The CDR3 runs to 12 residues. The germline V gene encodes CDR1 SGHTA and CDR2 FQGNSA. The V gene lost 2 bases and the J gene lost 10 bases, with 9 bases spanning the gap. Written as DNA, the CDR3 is TGTGCCAGCAGCTTAAGGGCCGGCGAGCAGTTCTTC. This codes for CASSLRAGEQFF.

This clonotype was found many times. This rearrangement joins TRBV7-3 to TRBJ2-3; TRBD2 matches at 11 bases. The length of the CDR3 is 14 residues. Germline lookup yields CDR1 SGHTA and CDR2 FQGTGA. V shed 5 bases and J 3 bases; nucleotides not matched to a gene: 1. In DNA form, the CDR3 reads TGTGCCAGCAGCCGACTAGCGGGGACAGATACGCAGTATTTT. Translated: CASSRLAGTDTQYF.

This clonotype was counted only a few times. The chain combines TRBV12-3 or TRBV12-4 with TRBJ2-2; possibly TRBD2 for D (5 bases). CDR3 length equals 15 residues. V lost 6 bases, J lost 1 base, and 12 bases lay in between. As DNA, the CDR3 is TGTGCCAGCAGGACCCGGGATCTGAACACCGGGGAGCTGTTTTTT. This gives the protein CASRTRDLNTGELFF.

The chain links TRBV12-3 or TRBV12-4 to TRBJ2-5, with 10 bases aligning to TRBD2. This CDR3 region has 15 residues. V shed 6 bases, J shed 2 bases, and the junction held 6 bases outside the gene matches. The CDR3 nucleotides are TGTGCCAGCAGCCTTCTAGCGGGGGTGCAAGAGACCCAGTACTTC. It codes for CASSLLAGVQETQYF.

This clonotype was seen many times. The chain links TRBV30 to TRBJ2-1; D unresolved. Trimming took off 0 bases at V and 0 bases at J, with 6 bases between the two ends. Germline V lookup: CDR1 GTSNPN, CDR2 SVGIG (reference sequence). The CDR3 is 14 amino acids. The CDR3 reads CAWSVLLSYNEQFF. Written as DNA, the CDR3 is TGTGCCTGGAGTGTATTGCTCTCCTACAATGAGCAGTTCTTC.

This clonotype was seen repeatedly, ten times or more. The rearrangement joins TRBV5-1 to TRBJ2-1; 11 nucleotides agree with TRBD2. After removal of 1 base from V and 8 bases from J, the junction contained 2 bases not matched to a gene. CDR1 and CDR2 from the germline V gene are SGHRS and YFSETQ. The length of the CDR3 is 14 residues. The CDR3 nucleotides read TGCGCCAGCAGCTTGACTAGCGGGAGCCATGAGCAGTTCTTC. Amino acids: CASSLTSGSHEQFF.

The CDR3 loop is CASSPHGGDTGELFF. Here the CDR3 DNA reads TGTGCCAGCAGCCCCCACGGGGGGGACACCGGGGAGCTGTTTTTT. The chain has TRBV7-3 and TRBJ2-2; 8 nucleotides line up with TRBD2. There are 15 residues in the CDR3. In germline, CDR1 is SGHTA, CDR2 FQGTGA. V dropped 5 bases and J dropped 3; count of bases not matched to a gene: 5. The entire variable domain, with the rest obtained from reference TRBV7-3 and TRBJ2-2, is as follows: GAGVSQTPSNKVTEKGKYVELRCDPISGHTALYWYRQSLGQGPEFLIYFQGTGAADDSGLPNDRFFAVRPEGSVSTLKIQRTERGDSAVYLCASSPHGGDTGELFFGEGSRLTVL.

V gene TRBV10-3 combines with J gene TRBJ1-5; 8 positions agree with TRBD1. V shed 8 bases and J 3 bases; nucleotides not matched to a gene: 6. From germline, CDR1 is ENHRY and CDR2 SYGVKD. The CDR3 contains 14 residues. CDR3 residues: CAIAGTGPNQPQHF. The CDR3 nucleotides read TGTGCCATCGCCGGGACAGGCCCCAATCAGCCCCAGCATTTT.

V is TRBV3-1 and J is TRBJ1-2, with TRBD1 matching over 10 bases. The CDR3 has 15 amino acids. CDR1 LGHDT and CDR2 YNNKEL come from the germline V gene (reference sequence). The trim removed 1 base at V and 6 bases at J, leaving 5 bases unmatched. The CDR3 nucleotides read TGTGCCAGCAGCCAAGCCCCGACAGGGGGCCATGGCTACACCTTC. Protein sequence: CASSQAPTGGHGYTF.

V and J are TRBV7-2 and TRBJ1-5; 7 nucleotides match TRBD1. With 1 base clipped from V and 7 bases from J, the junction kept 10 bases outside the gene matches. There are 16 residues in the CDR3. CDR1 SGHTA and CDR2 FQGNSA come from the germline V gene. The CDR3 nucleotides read TGTGCCAGCAGCTTAGGGGGACAGCTCGTGGGACAGCCCCAGCATTTT. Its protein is CASSLGGQLVGQPQHF.

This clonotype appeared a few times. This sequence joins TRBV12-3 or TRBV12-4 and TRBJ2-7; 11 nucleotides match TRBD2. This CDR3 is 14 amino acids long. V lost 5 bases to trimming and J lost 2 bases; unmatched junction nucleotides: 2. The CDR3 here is CASSGTSGAYEQYF. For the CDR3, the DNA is TGTGCCAGCAGTGGGACTAGCGGAGCCTACGAGCAGTACTTC.

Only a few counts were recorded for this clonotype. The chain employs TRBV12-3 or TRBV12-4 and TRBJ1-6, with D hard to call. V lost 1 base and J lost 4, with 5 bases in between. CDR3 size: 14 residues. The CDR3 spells CASSLVLYNSPLHF. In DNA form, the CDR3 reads TGTGCCAGCAGTTTAGTCCTGTATAATTCACCCCTCCACTTT.